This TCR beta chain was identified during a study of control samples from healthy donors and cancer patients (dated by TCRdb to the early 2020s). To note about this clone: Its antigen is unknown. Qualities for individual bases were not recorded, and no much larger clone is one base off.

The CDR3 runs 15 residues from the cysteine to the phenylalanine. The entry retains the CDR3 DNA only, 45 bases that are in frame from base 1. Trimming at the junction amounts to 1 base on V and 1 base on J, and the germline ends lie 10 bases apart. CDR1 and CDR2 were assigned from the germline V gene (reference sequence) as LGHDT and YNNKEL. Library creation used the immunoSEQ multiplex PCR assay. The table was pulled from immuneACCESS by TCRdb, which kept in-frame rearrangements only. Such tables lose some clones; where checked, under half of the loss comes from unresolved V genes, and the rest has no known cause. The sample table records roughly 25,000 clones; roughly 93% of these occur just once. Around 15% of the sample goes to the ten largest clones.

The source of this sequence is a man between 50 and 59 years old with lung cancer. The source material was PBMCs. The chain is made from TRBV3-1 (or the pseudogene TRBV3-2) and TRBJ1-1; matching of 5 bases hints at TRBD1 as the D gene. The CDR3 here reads CASSQVGGGNTEAFF. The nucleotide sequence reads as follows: TGTGCCAGCAGCCAAGTTGGGGGAGGGAACACTGAAGCTTTCTTT.